This TCR beta chain was recovered during a study of cytomegalovirus exposure and HLA in healthy donors. Study-level results: For most TCR beta V segments, an earlier analysis put the productive rate at about 90% or about 30% of the time.

The PCR was carried out with 60 Vbeta primers and 13 Jbeta primers. The protocol was immunoSEQ multiplex PCR, while the TCRdb copy is restricted to in-frame clones and leaves out a portion. Of roughly 200,000 clones in the sample, about 77% are singletons; the top ten hold roughly 2%. The ends were cut back, 5 bases at V and 1 base at J, with 9 bases in the middle. The CDR3 runs 14 residues. Germline values: CDR1 MNHEY, CDR2 SMNVEV (reference sequence). As concerns this clone: Its antigen is currently unknown.

The chain joins TRBV27 to TRBJ1-5; D remains ambiguous. The origin of this receptor is a young woman in good health and CMV-seropositive. Sample: PBMCs. The CDR3 nucleotides read TGTGCCAGCAGTATGGCCGGGAGCAATCAGCCCCAGCATTTT. Its translation: CASSMAGSNQPQHF.